Listed below are T cell receptor beta chains from one sample, sequenced in a study of technical replicates of blood from several donors. Data came from immunoSEQ multiplex PCR; TCRdb stores just in-frame clones and leaves some out. Among over 60,000 clones listed, nearly 90% were seen once. Sample: PBMCs. The receptors shown here come from a human donor in good health. Some clones in this sample may be carry-over from other donors' samples. CDR3s include the opening cysteine and the closing phenylalanine or tryptophan. The D gene is left open where the match is weak. A clone size is listed for some rows: how often the clone was seen (once, few, many), or a class if it is expanded.

V gene	D gene	J gene	clone size	CDR3 protein	CDR3 DNA
TRBV6-5	TRBD1	TRBJ1-1	.	CASSYSTGGDTEAFF	TGTGCCAGCAGTTACTCGACAGGGGGAGACACTGAAGCTTTCTTT
TRBV7-6	TRBD1	TRBJ2-2	.	CASSLRSGTGENTGELFF	TGTGCCAGCAGCCTACGATCCGGGACAGGGGAGAACACCGGGGAGCTGTTTTTT
TRBV7-3	TRBD2	TRBJ2-3	.	CASSWTSGPDTQYF	TGTGCCAGCAGCTGGACTAGCGGTCCGGATACGCAGTATTTT
TRBV7-9	TRBD1	TRBJ2-7	.	CASSVDRASYEQYF	TGTGCCAGCAGCGTTGACAGGGCTTCCTACGAGCAGTACTTC
TRBV7-3	.	TRBJ2-1	.	CASSSFRDNYNEQFF	TGTGCCAGCAGCTCATTCCGGGACAACTACAATGAGCAGTTCTTC
TRBV15	.	TRBJ2-7	.	CATSSWQGTYEQYF	TGTGCCACCAGCAGCTGGCAGGGGACCTACGAGCAGTACTTC
TRBV5-1	TRBD2	TRBJ2-7	.	CASSLTSGRRDEQYF	TGCGCCAGCAGCCTGACTAGCGGGAGAAGGGACGAGCAGTACTTC
TRBV7-2	.	TRBJ2-1	.	CASSSVRVGNEQFF	TGTGCCAGCAGCAGCGTCCGGGTCGGTAATGAGCAGTTCTTC
TRBV19	TRBD2	TRBJ2-5	.	CASSPAGLAVQETQYF	TGTGCCAGTAGTCCAGCGGGACTAGCGGTGCAAGAGACCCAGTACTTC
TRBV30	TRBD2	TRBJ2-7	.	CAWSVLAGSEQYF	TGTGCCTGGAGTGTCTTAGCGGGATCCGAGCAGTACTTC
TRBV14	TRBD2	TRBJ2-7	.	CASSPIPASGRYEQYF	TGTGCCAGCAGTCCCATCCCGGCTAGCGGGAGGTACGAGCAGTACTTC
TRBV2	.	TRBJ2-2	.	CASNGGTNTGELFF	TGTGCCAGCAATGGGGGGACGAACACCGGGGAGCTGTTTTTT
TRBV14	.	TRBJ2-3	.	CASSQEISVTDTQYF	TGTGCCAGCAGCCAAGAAATCTCCGTCACAGATACGCAGTATTTT
TRBV13	.	TRBJ2-7	.	CASSSRRSYEQYF	TGTGCCAGCAGCTCCAGGCGCTCCTACGAGCAGTACTTC
TRBV19	TRBD2	TRBJ2-3	.	CASSTGSGSGTQYF	TGTGCCAGTAGTACCGGTAGCGGGAGCGGTACGCAGTATTTT
TRBV7-4	.	TRBJ2-7	.	CASSFRSGEGWAGRYEQYF	TGTGCCAGCAGCTTTCGATCCGGGGAAGGATGGGCCGGGCGCTACGAGCAGTACTTC
TRBV5-1	TRBD2	TRBJ2-7	.	CASSNGLAVSEQYF	TGCGCCAGCAGCAACGGACTAGCGGTCTCCGAGCAGTACTTC
TRBV9	.	TRBJ1-2	.	CASSVGGRDGYGYTF	TGTGCCAGCAGCGTAGGAGGGAGGGATGGCTATGGCTACACCTTC
TRBV11-3	.	TRBJ1-3	.	CASSLVGAGNTIYF	TGTGCCAGCAGCTTAGTAGGGGCGGGAAACACCATATATTTT
TRBV9	.	TRBJ2-2	once	CASSPHTTNTGELFF	TGTGCCAGCAGCCCCCATACGACAAACACCGGGGAGCTGTTTTTT
TRBV6-6	TRBD2	TRBJ2-2	.	CASNAGGPVGELFF	TGTGCCAGCAATGCGGGAGGCCCCGTCGGGGAGCTGTTTTTT
TRBV5-1	.	TRBJ1-2	.	CASSLFGGEDGYTF	TGCGCCAGCAGCTTGTTCGGAGGGGAAGATGGCTACACCTTC
TRBV18	.	TRBJ1-2	.	CASSPASTGYGYTF	TGTGCCAGCTCACCTGCGAGCACTGGCTATGGCTACACCTTC
TRBV4-3	.	TRBJ1-2	once	CASSQDQQAPIYGYTF	TGCGCCAGCAGCCAAGATCAGCAGGCTCCCATCTATGGCTACACCTTC
TRBV19	TRBD1	TRBJ2-2	.	CASSDRGQLFF	TGTGCCAGTAGTGACAGGGGTCAGCTGTTTTTT
TRBV7-3	TRBD2	TRBJ2-1	.	CASSLSGSQGNEQFF	TGTGCCAGCAGCCTTAGCGGGAGCCAGGGCAATGAGCAGTTCTTC
TRBV7-9	TRBD1	TRBJ2-2	.	CASSLITGENTGELFF	TGTGCCAGCAGCTTAATAACAGGGGAAAACACCGGGGAGCTGTTTTTT
TRBV19	.	TRBJ2-7	.	CASSKGGMVYWEQYF	TGTGCCAGTAGTAAAGGCGGGATGGTCTATTGGGAGCAGTACTTC
TRBV7-9	.	TRBJ1-1	few	CASSLQQSEAFF	TGTGCCAGCAGCTTACAACAGAGTGAAGCTTTCTTT
TRBV7-9	.	TRBJ2-2	.	CASSLSSRELFF	TGTGCCAGCAGCTTATCTAGCCGGGAGCTGTTTTTT
TRBV7-9	TRBD2	TRBJ2-5	.	CASSLVPWKRGPETQYF	TGTGCCAGCAGCTTAGTTCCCTGGAAGCGGGGGCCAGAGACCCAGTACTTC
TRBV7-9	TRBD2	TRBJ2-5	.	CASSLRGREETQYF	TGTGCCAGCAGCTTACGGGGGAGGGAAGAGACCCAGTACTTC
TRBV27	TRBD2	TRBJ2-5	.	CASSLRESGLAGGWETQYF	TGTGCCAGCAGTTTACGAGAGTCGGGACTAGCGGGAGGGTGGGAGACCCAGTACTTC
TRBV5-5	.	TRBJ1-5	.	CASSQGSGWDISNQPQHF	TGTGCCAGCAGCCAGGGAAGCGGGTGGGATATTAGCAATCAGCCCCAGCATTTT
TRBV6-1	.	TRBJ1-1	.	CASSEHSYTEAFF	TGTGCCAGCAGTGAACACAGCTACACTGAAGCTTTCTTT
TRBV4-3	TRBD2	TRBJ2-3	.	CASSQIALAGGDTQYF	TGCGCCAGCAGCCAAATCGCTTTGGCGGGGGGAGATACGCAGTATTTT
TRBV13	.	TRBJ1-2	.	CASSFNRALYTF	TGTGCCAGCAGCTTTAACAGGGCTCTCTACACCTTC
TRBV7-8	.	TRBJ1-5	.	CASSPDGPGGPQHF	TGTGCCAGCAGCCCCGACGGGCCCGGGGGGCCCCAGCATTTT
TRBV7-3	.	TRBJ2-6	.	CASSLTGGNSGANVLTF	TGTGCCAGCAGCTTAACAGGGGGAAACTCTGGGGCCAACGTCCTGACTTTC
TRBV6-1	TRBD2	TRBJ2-5	.	CASSAGTSGRARETQYF	TGTGCCAGCAGTGCAGGGACTAGCGGGAGGGCGCGGGAGACCCAGTACTTC
TRBV7-9	.	TRBJ2-2	.	CASSSTSDTGELFF	TGTGCCAGCAGCTCAACTTCCGACACCGGGGAGCTGTTTTTT
TRBV4-3	.	TRBJ2-3	.	CASSQDPRDPDTQYF	TGCGCCAGCAGCCAAGATCCGAGGGATCCAGATACGCAGTATTTT
TRBV5-4	TRBD1	TRBJ1-1	.	CASSTHNRGREEAFF	TGTGCCAGCAGCACGCACAACAGGGGGCGGGAGGAAGCTTTCTTT
TRBV15	.	TRBJ2-3	.	CATSRDLGPDTQYF	TGTGCCACCAGCAGAGATCTGGGCCCAGATACGCAGTATTTT
TRBV5-6	.	TRBJ2-3	.	CASSFQPDSQRADTQYF	TGTGCCAGCAGCTTTCAACCGGACTCCCAGAGGGCAGATACGCAGTATTTT
TRBV11-2	.	TRBJ2-7	.	CASSRSPLRSYEQYF	TGTGCCAGCAGCCGAAGTCCTTTGAGATCCTACGAGCAGTACTTC
TRBV5-6	.	TRBJ1-2	.	CASSRFQGYGYTF	TGTGCCAGCAGCCGGTTTCAGGGGTATGGCTACACCTTC
TRBV2	.	TRBJ2-7	.	CASSPPLRRSYEQYF	TGTGCCAGCAGTCCCCCCTTGAGGCGGTCCTACGAGCAGTACTTC